These T cell receptor beta chains were read from a single sample in a study of molecular identifiers for immune sequencing clone quantification. Via MiXCR, TCRdb re-called the PCR reads, giving one row per CDR3 protein. The sample holds about 510,000 distinct CDR3 sequences, about 25% seen once. The sequencing sample was made of naive CD8+ T cells from blood, with Jurkat cell RNA spiked in. These receptors were taken from a human donor in good health. Some libraries in this study had Jurkat cell RNA spiked in. CDR3s include the opening cysteine and the closing phenylalanine or tryptophan. Fields, in order: V gene, J gene, clone size, D gene, CDR3 protein, CDR3 DNA. The D gene is left open where the match is weak. Clone size is stated in some rows and not others, as once, few, many or a class when expanded.

>TRBV7-9|TRBJ2-5|-|-
CASSLYSGTQETQYF
TGTGCCAGCAGCTTATATTCGGGGACCCAAGAGACCCAGTACTTC
>TRBV27|TRBJ2-7|-|-
CASSLCGGHEQYF
TGTGCCAGCAGTTTATGTGGCGGGCACGAGCAGTACTTC
>TRBV5-8|TRBJ2-5|many|-
CASSWAGYQETQYF
TGTGCCAGCAGCTGGGCGGGGTACCAAGAGACCCAGTACTTC
>TRBV7-9|TRBJ2-7|few|-
CASSVGAYEQYF
TGTGCCAGCAGCGTCGGGGCCTACGAGCAGTACTTC
>TRBV12-3/TRBV12-4|TRBJ1-2|-|TRBD1
CASSFGVRGTYGYTF
TGTGCCAGCAGTTTTGGGGTCAGGGGGACCTATGGCTACACCTTC
>TRBV28|TRBJ1-5|many|-
CASSFIVGGGQPQHF
TGTGCCAGCAGTTTTATTGTGGGGGGCGGTCAGCCCCAGCATTTT
>TRBV5-6|TRBJ2-7|few|TRBD2
CASSLLAGAEQYF
TGTGCCAGCAGCTTGCTAGCGGGAGCCGAGCAGTACTTC
>TRBV6-1|TRBJ2-7|-|-
CASSEQGFFVYEQYF
TGTGCCAGCAGTGAACAGGGATTTTTTGTTTACGAGCAGTACTTC
>TRBV5-6|TRBJ2-3|-|-
CASSLRDKLIGDTQYF
TGTGCCAGCAGCTTGAGGGACAAACTGATTGGAGATACGCAGTATTTT
>TRBV7-9|TRBJ2-7|many|TRBD2
CASSPTSAGAAHEQYF
TGTGCCAGCAGCCCGACCTCAGCGGGAGCTGCACACGAGCAGTACTTC
>TRBV7-9|TRBJ2-7|-|-
CASSLIPRENYEQYF
TGTGCCAGCAGTTTAATCCCCAGGGAGAACTACGAGCAGTACTTC
>TRBV4-3|TRBJ2-5|few|TRBD2
CASSQDGGVGGETQYF
TGCGCCAGCAGCCAAGACGGAGGTGTGGGGGGGGAGACCCAGTACTTC
>TRBV12-3/TRBV12-4|TRBJ2-7|few|TRBD1
CASSFRGTESEQYF
TGTGCCAGCAGTTTTCGTGGGACAGAGAGCGAGCAGTACTTC
>TRBV7-9|TRBJ1-1|many|-
CASSPSRGHDEAFF
TGTGCCAGCAGCCCCTCCCGGGGTCACGATGAAGCTTTCTTT
>TRBV20-1|TRBJ2-7|few|-
CSARANYEQYF
TGCAGTGCTAGGGCGAACTACGAGCAGTACTTC
>TRBV27|TRBJ1-1|-|TRBD1
CASSTILDRDTEAFF
TGTGCCAGCAGTACCATCTTGGACAGGGACACTGAAGCTTTCTTT
>TRBV4-3|TRBJ1-1|once|-
CASSQDRAAPEAFF
TGCGCCAGCAGCCAAGACAGGGCCGCACCTGAAGCTTTCTTT
>TRBV18|TRBJ2-7|few|-
CASSPPRRLYEQYF
TGTGCCAGCTCACCACCGCGGAGACTCTACGAGCAGTACTTC
>TRBV30|TRBJ2-7|-|TRBD2
CAAGLVYYEQYF
TGTGCCGCCGGACTAGTTTATTACGAGCAGTACTTC
>TRBV14|TRBJ2-7|many|-
CASSQDAWAYEQYF
TGTGCCAGCAGCCAGGACGCTTGGGCCTACGAGCAGTACTTC
>TRBV12-3/TRBV12-4|TRBJ2-2|few|-
CASKYTGELFF
TGTGCCAGCAAATACACCGGGGAGCTGTTTTTT
>TRBV9|TRBJ1-5|-|-
CASSVADNQPQHF
TGTGCCAGCAGCGTAGCTGACAATCAGCCCCAGCATTTT
>TRBV7-9|TRBJ1-1|few|-
CASSLVRQIEAFF
TGTGCCAGCAGCTTAGTTCGGCAAATTGAAGCTTTCTTT
>TRBV27|TRBJ1-1|-|-
CASSLSNQGPLNTEAFF
TGTGCCAGCAGTTTATCAAATCAGGGGCCGTTGAACACTGAAGCTTTCTTT
>TRBV5-1|TRBJ2-3|-|TRBD2
CASSPGLAGVPIHLETATQYF
TGCGCCAGCAGCCCGGGACTAGCGGGAGTCCCAATTCATCTAGAAACAGCTACGCAGTATTTT
>TRBV29-1|TRBJ1-2|few|TRBD1
CSGGDSYLGYTF
TGCAGCGGGGGGGACAGTTACCTTGGCTACACCTTC
>TRBV4-1|TRBJ1-5|-|-
CASSHEYGNSNQPQHF
TGCGCCAGCAGCCATGAATACGGTAATAGCAATCAGCCCCAGCATTTT
>TRBV19|TRBJ2-2|few|-
CARRKGQANTGELFF
TGTGCCAGGAGAAAAGGGCAGGCGAACACCGGGGAGCTGTTTTTT
>TRBV6-2/TRBV6-3|TRBJ1-3|few|-
CASSTHPTEVGNTIYF
TGTGCCAGCAGTACTCATCCTACAGAGGTTGGAAACACCATATATTTT
>TRBV18|TRBJ2-3|-|-
CASSPGTDTRYF
TGTGCCAGCTCACCAGGCACAGATACGCGGTATTTT